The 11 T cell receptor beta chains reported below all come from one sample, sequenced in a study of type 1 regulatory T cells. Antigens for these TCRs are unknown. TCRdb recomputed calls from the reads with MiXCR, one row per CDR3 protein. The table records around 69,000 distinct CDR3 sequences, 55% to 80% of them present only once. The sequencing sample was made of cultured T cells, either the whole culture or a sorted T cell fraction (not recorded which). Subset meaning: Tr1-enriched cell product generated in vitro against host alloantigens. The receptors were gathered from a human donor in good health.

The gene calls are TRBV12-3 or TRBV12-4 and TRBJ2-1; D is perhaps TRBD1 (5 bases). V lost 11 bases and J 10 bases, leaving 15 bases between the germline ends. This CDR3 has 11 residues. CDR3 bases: TGTGCCGTGGGTGGGGCGCGCGAGCAGTTCTTC. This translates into CAVGGAREQFF.

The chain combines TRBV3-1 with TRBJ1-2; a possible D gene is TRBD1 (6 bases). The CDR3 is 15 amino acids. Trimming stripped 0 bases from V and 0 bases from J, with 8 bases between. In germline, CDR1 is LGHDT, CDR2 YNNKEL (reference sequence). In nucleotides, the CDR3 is TGTGCCAGCAGCCAAGAGGACAGTTCTAACTATGGCTACACCTTC. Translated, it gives CASSQEDSSNYGYTF.

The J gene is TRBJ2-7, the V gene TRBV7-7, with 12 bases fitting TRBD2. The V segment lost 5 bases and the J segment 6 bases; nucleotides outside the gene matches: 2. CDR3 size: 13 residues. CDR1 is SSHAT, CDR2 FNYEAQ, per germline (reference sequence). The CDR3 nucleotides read TGTGCCAGCAGCCTACTAGCGGGAGGCGAGCAGTACTTC. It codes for CASSLLAGGEQYF.

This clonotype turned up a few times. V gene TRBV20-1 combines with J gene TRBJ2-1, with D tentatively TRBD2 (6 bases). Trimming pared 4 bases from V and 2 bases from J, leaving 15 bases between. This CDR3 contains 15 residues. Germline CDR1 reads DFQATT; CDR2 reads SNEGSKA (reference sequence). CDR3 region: CSAINDGTPYNEQFF. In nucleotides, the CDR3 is TGCAGTGCTATCAATGACGGGACTCCCTACAATGAGCAGTTCTTC.

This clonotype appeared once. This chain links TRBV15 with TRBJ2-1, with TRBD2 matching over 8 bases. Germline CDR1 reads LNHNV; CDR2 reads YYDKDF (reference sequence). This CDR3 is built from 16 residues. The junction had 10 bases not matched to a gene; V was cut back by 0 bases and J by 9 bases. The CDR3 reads CATSREGGSGRSEQFF. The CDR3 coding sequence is TGTGCCACCAGCAGAGAGGGGGGCAGCGGGAGAAGTGAGCAGTTCTTC.

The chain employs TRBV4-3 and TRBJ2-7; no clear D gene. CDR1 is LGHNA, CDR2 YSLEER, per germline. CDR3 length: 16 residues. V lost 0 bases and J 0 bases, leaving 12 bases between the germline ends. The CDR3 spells CASSQDRLSVSYEQYF. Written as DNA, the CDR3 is TGCGCCAGCAGCCAAGATCGGCTGAGCGTCTCCTACGAGCAGTACTTC.

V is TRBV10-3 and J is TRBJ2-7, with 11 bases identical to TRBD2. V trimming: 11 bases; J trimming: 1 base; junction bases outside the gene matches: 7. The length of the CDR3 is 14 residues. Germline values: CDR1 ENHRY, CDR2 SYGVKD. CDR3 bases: TGTGCCTCCGCCGGGACTAGCGGTTCCTACGAGCAGTACTTC. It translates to CASAGTSGSYEQYF.

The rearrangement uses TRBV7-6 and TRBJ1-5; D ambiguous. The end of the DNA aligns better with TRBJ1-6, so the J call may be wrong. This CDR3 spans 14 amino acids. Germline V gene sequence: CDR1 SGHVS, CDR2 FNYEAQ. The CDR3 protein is CASSLEGRNSPLHF. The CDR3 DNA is TGTGCCAGCAGCTTAGAAGGGAGAAATTCACCCCTCCACTTT.

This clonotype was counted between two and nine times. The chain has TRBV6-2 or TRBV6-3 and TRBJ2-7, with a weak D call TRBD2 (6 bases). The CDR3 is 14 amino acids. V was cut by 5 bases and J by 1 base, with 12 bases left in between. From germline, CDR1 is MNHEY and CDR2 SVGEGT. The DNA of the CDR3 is TGTGCCAGCAGTCGCCAGGGAGGATCCTACGAGCAGTACTTC. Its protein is CASSRQGGSYEQYF.

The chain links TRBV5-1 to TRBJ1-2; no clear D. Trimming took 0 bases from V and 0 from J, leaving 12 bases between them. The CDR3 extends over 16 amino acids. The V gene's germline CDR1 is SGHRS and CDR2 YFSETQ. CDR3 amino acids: CASSLVNLNPNYGYTF. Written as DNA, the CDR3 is TGCGCCAGCAGCTTGGTCAACCTCAACCCTAACTATGGCTACACCTTC. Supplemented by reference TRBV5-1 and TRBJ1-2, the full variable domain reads KAGVTQTPRYLIKTRGQQVTLSCSPISGHRSVSWYQQTPGQGLQFLFEYFSETQRNKGNFPGRFSGRQFSNSRSEMNVSTLELGDSALYLCASSLVNLNPNYGYTFGSGTRLTVV.

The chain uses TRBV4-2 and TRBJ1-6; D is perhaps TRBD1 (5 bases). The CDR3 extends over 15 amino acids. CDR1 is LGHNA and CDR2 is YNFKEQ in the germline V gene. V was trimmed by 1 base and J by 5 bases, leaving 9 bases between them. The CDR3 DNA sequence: TGTGCCAGCAGCCAAGGGGGCCAAGATAATTCACCCCTCCACTTT. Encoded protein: CASSQGGQDNSPLHF.